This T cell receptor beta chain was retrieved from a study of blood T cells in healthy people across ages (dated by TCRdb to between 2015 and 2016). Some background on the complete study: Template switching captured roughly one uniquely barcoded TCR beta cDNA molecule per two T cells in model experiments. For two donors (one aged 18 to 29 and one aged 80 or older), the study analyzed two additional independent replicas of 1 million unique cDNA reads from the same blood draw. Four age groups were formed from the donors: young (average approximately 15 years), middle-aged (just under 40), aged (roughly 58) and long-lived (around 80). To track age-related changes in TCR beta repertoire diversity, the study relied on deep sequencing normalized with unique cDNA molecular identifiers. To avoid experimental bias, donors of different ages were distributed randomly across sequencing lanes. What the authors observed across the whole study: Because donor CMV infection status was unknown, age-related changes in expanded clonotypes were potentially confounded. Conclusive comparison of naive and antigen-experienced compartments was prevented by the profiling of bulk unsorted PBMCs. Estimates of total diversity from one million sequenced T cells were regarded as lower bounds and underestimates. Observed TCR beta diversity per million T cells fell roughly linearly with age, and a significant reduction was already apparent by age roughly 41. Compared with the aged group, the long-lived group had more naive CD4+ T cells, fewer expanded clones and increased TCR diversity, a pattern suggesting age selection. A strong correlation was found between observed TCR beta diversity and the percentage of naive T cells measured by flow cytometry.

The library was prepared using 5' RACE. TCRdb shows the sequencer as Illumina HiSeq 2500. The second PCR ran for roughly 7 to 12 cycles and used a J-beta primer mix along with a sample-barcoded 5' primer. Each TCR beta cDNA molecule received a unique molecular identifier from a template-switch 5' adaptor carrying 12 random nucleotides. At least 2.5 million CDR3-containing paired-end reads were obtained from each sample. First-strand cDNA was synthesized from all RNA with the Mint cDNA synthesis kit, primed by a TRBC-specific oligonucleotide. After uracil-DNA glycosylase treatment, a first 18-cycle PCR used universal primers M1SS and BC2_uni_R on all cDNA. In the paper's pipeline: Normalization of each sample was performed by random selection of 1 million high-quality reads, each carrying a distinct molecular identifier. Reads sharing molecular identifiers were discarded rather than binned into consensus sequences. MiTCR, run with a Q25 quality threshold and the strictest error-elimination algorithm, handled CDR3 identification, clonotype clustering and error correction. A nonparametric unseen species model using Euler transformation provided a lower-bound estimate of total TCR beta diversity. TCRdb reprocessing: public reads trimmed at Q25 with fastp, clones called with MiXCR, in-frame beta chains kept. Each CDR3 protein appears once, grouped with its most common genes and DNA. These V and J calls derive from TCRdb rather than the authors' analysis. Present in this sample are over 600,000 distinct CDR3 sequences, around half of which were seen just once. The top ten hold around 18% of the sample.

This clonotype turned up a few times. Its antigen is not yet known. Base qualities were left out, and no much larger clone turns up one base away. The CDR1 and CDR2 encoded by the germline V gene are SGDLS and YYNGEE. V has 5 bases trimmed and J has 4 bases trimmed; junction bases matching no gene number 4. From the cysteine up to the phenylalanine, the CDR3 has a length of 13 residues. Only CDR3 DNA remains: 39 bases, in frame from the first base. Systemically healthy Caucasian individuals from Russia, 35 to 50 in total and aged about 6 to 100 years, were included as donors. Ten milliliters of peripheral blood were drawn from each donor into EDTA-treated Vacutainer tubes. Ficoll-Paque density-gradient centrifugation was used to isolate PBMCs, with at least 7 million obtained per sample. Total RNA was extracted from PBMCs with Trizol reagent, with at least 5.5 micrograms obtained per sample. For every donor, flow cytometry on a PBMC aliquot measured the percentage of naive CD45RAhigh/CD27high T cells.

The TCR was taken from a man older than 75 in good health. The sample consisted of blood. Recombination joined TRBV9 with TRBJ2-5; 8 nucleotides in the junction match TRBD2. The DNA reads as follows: TGTGCCAGCAGTGCGGCGGGGGGAGAGACCCAGTACTTC. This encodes CASSAAGGETQYF.